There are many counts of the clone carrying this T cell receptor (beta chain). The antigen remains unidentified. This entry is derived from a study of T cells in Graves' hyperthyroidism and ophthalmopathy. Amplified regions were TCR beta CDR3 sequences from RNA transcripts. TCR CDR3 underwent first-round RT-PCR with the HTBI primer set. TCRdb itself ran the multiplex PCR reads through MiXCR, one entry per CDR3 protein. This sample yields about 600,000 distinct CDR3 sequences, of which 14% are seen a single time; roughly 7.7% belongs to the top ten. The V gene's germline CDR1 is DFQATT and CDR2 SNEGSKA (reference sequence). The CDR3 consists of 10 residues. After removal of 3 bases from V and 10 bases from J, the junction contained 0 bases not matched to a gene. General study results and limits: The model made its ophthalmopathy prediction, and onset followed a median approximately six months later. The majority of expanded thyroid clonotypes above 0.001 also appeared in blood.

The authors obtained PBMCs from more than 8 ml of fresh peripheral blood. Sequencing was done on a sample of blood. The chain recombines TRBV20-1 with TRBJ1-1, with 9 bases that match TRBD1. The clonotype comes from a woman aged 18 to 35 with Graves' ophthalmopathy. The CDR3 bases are TGCAGTGCTAGGACAGGGGGAGCTTTCTTT. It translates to CSARTGGAFF.